This T cell receptor (beta chain) was profiled in a study of cytomegalovirus exposure and HLA in healthy donors. Primers: 60 Vbeta forward and 13 Jbeta reverse. The repertoire was sequenced with immunoSEQ multiplex PCR; TCRdb's copy has only in-frame clones and lacks some. The sample lists around 300,000 clones; approximately 85% were seen once. The CDR3 has 13 amino acids. CDR1 is MNHEY and CDR2 is SMNVEV in the germline V gene (reference sequence). V trimming: 3 bases; J trimming: 2 bases; junction bases outside the gene matches: 1. A note on this clone: At the DNA level, this CDR3 is encoded by other sequences in the same sample as well.

The receptor's source is a woman aged 35 to 49 in good health and CMV-seropositive. The sample taken for sequencing was PBMCs. The chain has TRBV27 and TRBJ2-7; 7 bases line up with TRBD2. The CDR3, as DNA: TGTGCCAGCAGTTTCGGACTAGCCTACGAGCAGTACTTC. It translates to CASSFGLAYEQYF.